Listed here is a single TCR beta chain. The antigen is not known. Data came from immunoSEQ multiplex PCR; TCRdb stores just in-frame clones and leaves some out. The data hold fewer than 150,000 clones, with about 84% observed a single time. The data derive from a study of cytomegalovirus exposure and HLA in healthy donors. Study conclusions and caveats: It was approximately 170 TCR beta chains that were listed as cytomegalovirus-associated.

The V gene lost 2 bases and the J gene lost 3 bases, with 14 bases spanning the gap. Per germline, CDR1 MNHEY and CDR2 SMNVEV (reference sequence). The CDR3 extends over 16 amino acids. The receptor comes from a man aged 18 to 30 in good health and CMV-seronegative. Sequencing was carried out using PBMCs. The chain links TRBV27 to TRBJ1-5; TRBD1 might be the D (6 bases). The CDR3 DNA follows: TGTGCCAGCAGTTTAACCCGGGACACCACCAATCAGCCCCAGCATTTT. Translation gives CASSLTRDTTNQPQHF.